This paragraph reports one T cell receptor beta chain. The data were obtained in a study of blood T cell repertoires in COVID-19. CDR3 length: 15 amino acids. The V end lost 6 bases, the J end lost 8 bases, and 22 bases lay between the germline ends. The germline V gene has CDR1 MDHEN and CDR2 SYDVKM. The authors' processing: Amplification of reference gene primers was used by the study to estimate nucleated cell counts. Generated by immunoSEQ multiplex PCR, the TCRdb table keeps only in-frame clones and is missing some. Clone size and the V and J calls come from that table; the DNA yielded D and trimming. The data contain about 76,000 clones, approximately 83% of them singletons.

The J gene is TRBJ1-1, the V gene TRBV28; D is unclear. The sequence derives from a human donor in a cohort sampled during active COVID-19. Sequenced sample: peripheral blood. The CDR3 DNA follows: TGTGCCAGCAGCTCCCCGGGAGAGCAGGTGGTAGAAGCTTTCTTT. This translates into CASSSPGEQVVEAFF.